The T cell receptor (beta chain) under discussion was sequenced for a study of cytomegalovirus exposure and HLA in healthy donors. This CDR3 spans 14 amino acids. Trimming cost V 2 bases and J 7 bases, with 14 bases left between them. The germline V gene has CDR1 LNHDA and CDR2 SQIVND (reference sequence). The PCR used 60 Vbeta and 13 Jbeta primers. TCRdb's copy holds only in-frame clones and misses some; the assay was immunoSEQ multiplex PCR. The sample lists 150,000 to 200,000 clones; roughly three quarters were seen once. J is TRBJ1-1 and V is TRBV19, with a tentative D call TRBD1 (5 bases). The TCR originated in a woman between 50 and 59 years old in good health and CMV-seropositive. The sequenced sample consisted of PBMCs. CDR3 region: CASSISRQGSEAFF. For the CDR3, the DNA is TGTGCCAGTAGTATAAGTAGGCAGGGAAGTGAAGCTTTCTTT.